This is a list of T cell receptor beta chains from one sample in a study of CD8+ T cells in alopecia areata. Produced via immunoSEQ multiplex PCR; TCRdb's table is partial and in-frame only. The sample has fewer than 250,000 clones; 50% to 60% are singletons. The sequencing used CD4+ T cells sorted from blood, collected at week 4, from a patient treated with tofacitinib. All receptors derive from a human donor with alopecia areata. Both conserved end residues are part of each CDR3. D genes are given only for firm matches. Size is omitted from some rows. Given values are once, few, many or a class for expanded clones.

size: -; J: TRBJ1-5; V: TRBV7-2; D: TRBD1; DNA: TGTGCCAGCAGACGACAGGGGGCCGGGGGTAGCAATCAGCCCCAGCATTTT; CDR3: CASRRQGAGGSNQPQHF
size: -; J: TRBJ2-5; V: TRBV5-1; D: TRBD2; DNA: TGCGCCAGCAGCCCAATAGCGGGACAAGAGACCCAGTACTTC; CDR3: CASSPIAGQETQYF
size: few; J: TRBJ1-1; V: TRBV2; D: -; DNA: TGTGCCAGCGTCGGCCCCAAGGCTTTCTTT; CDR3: CASVGPKAFF
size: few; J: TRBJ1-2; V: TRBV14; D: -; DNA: TGTGCCAGCAGCCAAGAGAGATTCTATGGCTACACCTTC; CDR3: CASSQERFYGYTF
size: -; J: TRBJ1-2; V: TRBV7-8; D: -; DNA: TGTGCCAGCAGCCCGAATGGAGTTAACTATGGCTACACCTTC; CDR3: CASSPNGVNYGYTF
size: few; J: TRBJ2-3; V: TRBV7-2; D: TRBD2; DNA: TGTGCCAGCAGCTTAGGACTAGCAACCACAGATACGCAGTATTTT; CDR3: CASSLGLATTDTQYF
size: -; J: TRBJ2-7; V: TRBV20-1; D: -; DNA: TGCAGTGCTAGTTGGGATTACGAGAAGTACTTC; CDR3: CSASWDYEKYF
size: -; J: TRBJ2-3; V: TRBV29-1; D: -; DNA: TGCAGCGTCCACAGGGACGCGGCTACGCAGTATTTT; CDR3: CSVHRDAATQYF
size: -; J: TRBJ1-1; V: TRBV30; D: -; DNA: TGTGCCTGGAAGGGACGGGGCATGAACACTGAAGCTTTCTTT; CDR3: CAWKGRGMNTEAFF
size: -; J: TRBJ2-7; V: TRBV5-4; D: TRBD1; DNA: TGTGCCAGCACCAGACCGGGACAGGGGTTCCACGAGCAGTACTTC; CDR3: CASTRPGQGFHEQYF